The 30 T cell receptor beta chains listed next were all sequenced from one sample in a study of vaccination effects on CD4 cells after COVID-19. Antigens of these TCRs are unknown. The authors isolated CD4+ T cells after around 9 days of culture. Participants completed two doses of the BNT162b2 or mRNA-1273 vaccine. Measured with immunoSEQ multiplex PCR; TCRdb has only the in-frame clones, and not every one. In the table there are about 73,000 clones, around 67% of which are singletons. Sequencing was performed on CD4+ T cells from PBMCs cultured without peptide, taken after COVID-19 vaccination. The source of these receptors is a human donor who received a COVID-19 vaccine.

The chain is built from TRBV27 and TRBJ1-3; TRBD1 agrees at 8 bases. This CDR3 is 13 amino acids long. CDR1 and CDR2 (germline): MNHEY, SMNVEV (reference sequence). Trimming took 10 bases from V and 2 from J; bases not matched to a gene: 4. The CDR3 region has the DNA TGTGCCACCTCGGACAGGGCTGGAAACACCATATATTTT. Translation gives CATSDRAGNTIYF.

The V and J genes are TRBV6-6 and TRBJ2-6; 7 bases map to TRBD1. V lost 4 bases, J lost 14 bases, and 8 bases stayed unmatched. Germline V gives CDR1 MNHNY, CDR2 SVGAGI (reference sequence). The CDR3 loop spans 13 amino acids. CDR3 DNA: TGTGCCAGCAGTTTCCGACAGGGCCAACTCCTGACTTTC. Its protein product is CASSFRQGQLLTF.

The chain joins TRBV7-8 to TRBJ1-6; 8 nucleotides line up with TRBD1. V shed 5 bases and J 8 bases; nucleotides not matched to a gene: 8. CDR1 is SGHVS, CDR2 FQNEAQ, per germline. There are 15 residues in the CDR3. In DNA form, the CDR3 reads TGTGCCAGCAGCCCAATGACAGGGGTTTATTCACCCCTCCACTTT. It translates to CASSPMTGVYSPLHF.

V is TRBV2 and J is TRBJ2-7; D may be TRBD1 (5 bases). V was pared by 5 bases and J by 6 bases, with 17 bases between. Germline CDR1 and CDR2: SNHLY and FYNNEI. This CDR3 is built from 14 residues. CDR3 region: CASSLDRRVGEQYV. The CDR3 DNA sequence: TGTGCCAGCAGTTTAGACCGCAGGGTCGGCGAGCAGTACGTC.

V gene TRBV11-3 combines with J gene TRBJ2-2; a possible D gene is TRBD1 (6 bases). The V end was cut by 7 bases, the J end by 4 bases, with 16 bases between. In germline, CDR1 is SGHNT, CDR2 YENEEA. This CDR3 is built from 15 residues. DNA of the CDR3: TGTGCCAGCACCAAATCCGGGACAACCACCGGGGAGCTGTTTTTT. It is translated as CASTKSGTTTGELFF.

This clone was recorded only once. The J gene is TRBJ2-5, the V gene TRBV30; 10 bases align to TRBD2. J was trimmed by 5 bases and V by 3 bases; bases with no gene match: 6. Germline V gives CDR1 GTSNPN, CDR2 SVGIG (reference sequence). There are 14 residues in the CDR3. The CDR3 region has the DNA TGTGCCTGGAGGCAAGCGGGGGGGCGGGAGACCCAGTACTTC. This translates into CAWRQAGGRETQYF.

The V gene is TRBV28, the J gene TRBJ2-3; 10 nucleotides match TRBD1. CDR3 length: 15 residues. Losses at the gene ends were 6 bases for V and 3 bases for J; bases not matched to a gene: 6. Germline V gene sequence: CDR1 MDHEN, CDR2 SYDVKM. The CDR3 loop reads CASRTGGASTDTQYF. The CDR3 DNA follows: TGTGCCAGCAGGACAGGGGGCGCCTCTACAGATACGCAGTATTTT. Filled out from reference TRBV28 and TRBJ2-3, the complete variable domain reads DVKVTQSSRYLVKRTGEKVFLECVQDMDHENMFWYRQDPGLGLRLIYFSYDVKMKEKGDIPEGYSVSREKKERFSLILESASTNQTSMYLCASRTGGASTDTQYFGPGTRLTVL.

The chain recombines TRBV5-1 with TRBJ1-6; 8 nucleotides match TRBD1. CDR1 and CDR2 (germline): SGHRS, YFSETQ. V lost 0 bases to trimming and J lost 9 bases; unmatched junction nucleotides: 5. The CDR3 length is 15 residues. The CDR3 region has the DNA TGCGCCAGCAGCTTGGTGGTCAGGGGGCTTTCACCCCTCCACTTT. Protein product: CASSLVVRGLSPLHF.

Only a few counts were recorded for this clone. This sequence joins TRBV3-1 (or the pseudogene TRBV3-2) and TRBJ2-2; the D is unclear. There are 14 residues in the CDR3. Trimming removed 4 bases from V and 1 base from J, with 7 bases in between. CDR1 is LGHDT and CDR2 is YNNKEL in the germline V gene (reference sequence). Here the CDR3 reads CASSPNWNTGELFF. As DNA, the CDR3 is TGTGCCAGCAGCCCGAATTGGAACACCGGGGAGCTGTTTTTT.

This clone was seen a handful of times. CDR3 in amino acids: CASSSGTSRWSPLHF. The CDR3 nucleotides read TGTGCCAGCAGCTCCGGGACAAGCCGTTGGTCACCCCTCCACTTT. This chain uses TRBV3-1 (or the pseudogene TRBV3-2) with TRBJ1-6, with a weak D call TRBD1 (6 bases). CDR3 length: 15 amino acids. V was cut by 5 bases and J by 10 bases, with 18 bases left in between. From germline, CDR1 is LGHDT and CDR2 YNNKEL (reference sequence).

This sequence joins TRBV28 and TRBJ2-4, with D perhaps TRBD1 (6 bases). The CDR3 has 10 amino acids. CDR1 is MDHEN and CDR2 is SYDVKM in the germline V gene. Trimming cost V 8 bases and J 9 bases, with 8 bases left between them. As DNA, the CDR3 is TGTGCCAGCTCAGGGGTCATTCAGTACTTC. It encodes CASSGVIQYF. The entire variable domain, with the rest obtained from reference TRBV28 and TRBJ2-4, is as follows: DVKVTQSSRYLVKRTGEKVFLECVQDMDHENMFWYRQDPGLGLRLIYFSYDVKMKEKGDIPEGYSVSREKKERFSLILESASTNQTSMYLCASSGVIQYFGAGTRLSVL.

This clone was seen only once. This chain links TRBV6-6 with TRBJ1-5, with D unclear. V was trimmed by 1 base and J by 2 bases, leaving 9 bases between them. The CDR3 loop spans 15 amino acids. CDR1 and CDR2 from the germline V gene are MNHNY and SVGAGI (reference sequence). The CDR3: CASSYLGIRNQPQHF. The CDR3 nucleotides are TGTGCCAGCAGTTACTTGGGGATACGCAATCAGCCCCAGCATTTT.

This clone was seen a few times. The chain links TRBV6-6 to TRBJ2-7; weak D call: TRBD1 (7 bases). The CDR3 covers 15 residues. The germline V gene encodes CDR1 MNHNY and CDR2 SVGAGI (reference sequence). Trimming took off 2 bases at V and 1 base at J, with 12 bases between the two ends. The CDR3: CASSYETGRSYEQYV. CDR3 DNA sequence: TGTGCCAGCAGTTACGAGACAGGGAGGTCCTACGAGCAGTACGTC.

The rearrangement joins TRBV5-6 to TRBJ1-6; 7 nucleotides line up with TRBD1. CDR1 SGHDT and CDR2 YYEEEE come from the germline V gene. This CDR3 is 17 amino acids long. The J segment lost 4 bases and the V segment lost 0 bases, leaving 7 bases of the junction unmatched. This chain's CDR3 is CASSLGPKTGYNSPLHF. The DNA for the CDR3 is TGTGCCAGCAGCTTGGGGCCCAAGACAGGGTATAATTCACCCCTCCACTTT.

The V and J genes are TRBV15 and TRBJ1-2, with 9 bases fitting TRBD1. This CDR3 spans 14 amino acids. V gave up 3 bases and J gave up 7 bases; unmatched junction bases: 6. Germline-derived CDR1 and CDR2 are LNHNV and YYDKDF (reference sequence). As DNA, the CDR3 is TGTGCCACCAGCAGCCGGGACAGGGTCTTTGGCTACACCTTC. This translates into CATSSRDRVFGYTF.

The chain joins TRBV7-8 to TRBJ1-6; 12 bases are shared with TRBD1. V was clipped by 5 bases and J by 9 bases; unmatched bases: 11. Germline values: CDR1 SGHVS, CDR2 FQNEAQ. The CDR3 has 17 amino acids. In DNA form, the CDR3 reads TGTGCCAGCAGCCCGGTCCCGGGACAGGGGGCAGGTTCACCCCTCCACTTT. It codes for CASSPVPGQGAGSPLHF.

CDR3: CASSPRGYGYTF. Here the CDR3 DNA reads TGTGCCAGCAGCCCCCGAGGCTATGGCTACACCTTC. The chain joins TRBV5-6 to TRBJ1-2; D is undetermined. V lost 4 bases, J lost 4 bases, and 8 bases lay in between. Germline CDR1 SGHDT, CDR2 YYEEEE. This CDR3 is 12 amino acids long.

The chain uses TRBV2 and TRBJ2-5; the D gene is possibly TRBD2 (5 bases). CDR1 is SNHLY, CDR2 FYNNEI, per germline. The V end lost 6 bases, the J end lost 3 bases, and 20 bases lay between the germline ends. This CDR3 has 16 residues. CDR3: CASSGTSLRRKETQYF. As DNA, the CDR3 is TGTGCCAGCAGCGGTACTAGTTTGCGCAGGAAAGAGACCCAGTACTTC.

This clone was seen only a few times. Here the CDR3 reads CASSGRMGTEAFF. CDR3 nucleotide sequence: TGTGCCAGCAGCGGAAGGATGGGCACTGAAGCTTTCTTT. This chain connects TRBV7-2 to TRBJ1-1; no clear D gene. This CDR3 has 13 residues. Trimming took 5 bases from V and 4 from J, leaving 11 bases between them. The germline gives CDR1 SGHTA, CDR2 FQGNSA.

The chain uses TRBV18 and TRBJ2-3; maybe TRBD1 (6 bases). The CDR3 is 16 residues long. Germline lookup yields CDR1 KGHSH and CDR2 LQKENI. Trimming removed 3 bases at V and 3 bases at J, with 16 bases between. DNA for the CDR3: TGTGCCAGCTCACCCCAACAGGGAGAGGTAACAGATACGCAGTATTTT. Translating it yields CASSPQQGEVTDTQYF.

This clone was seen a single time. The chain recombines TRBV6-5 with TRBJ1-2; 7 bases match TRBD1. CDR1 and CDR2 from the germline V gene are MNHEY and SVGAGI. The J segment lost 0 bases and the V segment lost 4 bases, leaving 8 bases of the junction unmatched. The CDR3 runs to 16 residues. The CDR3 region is CASSSFFDRANYGYTF. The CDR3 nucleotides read TGTGCCAGCAGTTCTTTTTTCGACAGGGCTAACTATGGCTACACCTTC.

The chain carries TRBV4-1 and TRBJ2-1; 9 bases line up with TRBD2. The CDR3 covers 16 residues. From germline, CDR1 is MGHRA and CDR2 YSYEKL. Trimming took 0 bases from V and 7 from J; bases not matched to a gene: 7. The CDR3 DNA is TGCGCCAGCAGCCAAGATAGGCGGGGGGGAAATAATGAGCAGTTCTTC. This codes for CASSQDRRGGNNEQFF.

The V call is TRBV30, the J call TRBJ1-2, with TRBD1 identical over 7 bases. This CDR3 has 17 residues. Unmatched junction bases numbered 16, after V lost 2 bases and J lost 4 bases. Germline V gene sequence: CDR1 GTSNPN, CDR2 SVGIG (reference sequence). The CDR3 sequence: CAWSPNRGGGTAYGYTF. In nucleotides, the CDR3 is TGTGCCTGGAGTCCTAACCGAGGGGGGGGGACAGCCTATGGCTACACCTTC.

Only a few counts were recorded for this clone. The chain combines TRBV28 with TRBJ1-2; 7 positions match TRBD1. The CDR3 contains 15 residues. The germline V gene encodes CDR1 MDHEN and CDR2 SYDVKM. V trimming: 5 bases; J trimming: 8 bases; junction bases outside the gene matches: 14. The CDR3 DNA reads TGTGCCAGCAGTCCACTCGGGGACAGAAAGGTGGGCTACACCTTC. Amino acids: CASSPLGDRKVGYTF.

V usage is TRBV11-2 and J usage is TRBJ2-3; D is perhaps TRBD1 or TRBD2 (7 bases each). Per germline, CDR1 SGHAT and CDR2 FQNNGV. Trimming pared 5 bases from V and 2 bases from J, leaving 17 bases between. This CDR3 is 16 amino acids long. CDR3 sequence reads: CASSLRGGQVTDTQYF. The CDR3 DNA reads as TGTGCCAGCAGCCTCAGGGGGGGGCAGGTCACAGATACGCAGTATTTT.

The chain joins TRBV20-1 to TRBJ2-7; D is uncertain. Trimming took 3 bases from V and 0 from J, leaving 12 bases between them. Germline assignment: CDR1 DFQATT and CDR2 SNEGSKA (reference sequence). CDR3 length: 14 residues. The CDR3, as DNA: TGCAGTGCTAGTGCTTTAACACCCTCCTACGAGCAGTACGTC. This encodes CSASALTPSYEQYV.

DNA for the CDR3: TGTGCCAGCAGCTTAGGGCACGAAATCAGCACAGATACGCAGTATTTT. Translated: CASSLGHEISTDTQYF. J is TRBJ2-3 and V is TRBV7-9; D is undetermined. The germline gives CDR1 SEHNR, CDR2 FQNEAQ (reference sequence). The CDR3 is 16 amino acids. V was cut by 1 base and J by 0 bases, with 11 bases left in between.

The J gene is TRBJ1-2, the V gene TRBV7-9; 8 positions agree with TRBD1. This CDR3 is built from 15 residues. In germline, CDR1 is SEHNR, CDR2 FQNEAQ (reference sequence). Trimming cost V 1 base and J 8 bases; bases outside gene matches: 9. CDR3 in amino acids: CASSLEVDRVGGYTF. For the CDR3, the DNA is TGTGCCAGCAGCTTAGAGGTGGACAGGGTAGGCGGCTACACCTTC.

For the CDR3, the DNA is TGTGCCAGCAGCTTTGACAGTTGGGAAGAGACCCAGTACTTC. Translated, it gives CASSFDSWEETQYF. The chain couples TRBV5-5 to TRBJ2-5, with TRBD1 as a possible D gene (5 bases). The length of the CDR3 is 14 residues. The germline V and J ends were trimmed by 2 bases and 3 bases, with 11 bases remaining between them. Germline CDR1 and CDR2: SGHKS and YYEKEE (reference sequence).

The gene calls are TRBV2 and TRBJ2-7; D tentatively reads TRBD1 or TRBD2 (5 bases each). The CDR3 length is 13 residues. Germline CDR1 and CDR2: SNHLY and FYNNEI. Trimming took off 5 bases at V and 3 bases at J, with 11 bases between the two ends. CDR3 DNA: TGTGCCAGCAGTTTCGGGGCGATCTACGAGCAGTACGTC. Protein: CASSFGAIYEQYV.